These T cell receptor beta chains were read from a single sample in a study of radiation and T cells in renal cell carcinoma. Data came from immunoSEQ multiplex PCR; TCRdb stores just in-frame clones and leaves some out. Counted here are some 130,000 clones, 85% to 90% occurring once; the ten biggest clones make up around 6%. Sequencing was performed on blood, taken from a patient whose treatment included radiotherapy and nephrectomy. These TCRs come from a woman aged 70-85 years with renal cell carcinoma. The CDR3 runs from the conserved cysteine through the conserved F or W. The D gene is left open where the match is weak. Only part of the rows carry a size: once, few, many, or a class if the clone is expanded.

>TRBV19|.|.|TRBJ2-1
TGTGCCAGTAGTATATGGGGGCTGTCCTACAATGAGCAGTTCTTC
CASSIWGLSYNEQFF
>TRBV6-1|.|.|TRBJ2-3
TGTGCCAGCAGTGAAGGGCGGGTAAATACGCAGTATTTT
CASSEGRVNTQYF
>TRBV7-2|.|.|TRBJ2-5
TGTGCCAGCAGCTCCCTCCGTGGCAGGGAAATTACGAAGACCCAGTACTTC
CASSSLRGREITKTQYF
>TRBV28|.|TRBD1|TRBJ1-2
TGTGCCAGCAGTTCGACAGGGGGTAACTATGGCTACACCTTC
CASSSTGGNYGYTF
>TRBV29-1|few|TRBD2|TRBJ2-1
TGCAGCGTTAGCGGGGGGAAATCCTACAATGAGCAGTTCTTC
CSVSGGKSYNEQFF
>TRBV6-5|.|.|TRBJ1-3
TGTGCCAGCAGTTGGGACATAACTGGAAACACCATATATTTT
CASSWDITGNTIYF
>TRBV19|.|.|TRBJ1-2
TGTGCCAGTAAGCACAGTATCTATGGCTACACCTTC
CASKHSIYGYTF
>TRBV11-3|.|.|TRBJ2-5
TGTGCCAGTAGTAGAGTAGAGACCCAGTACTTC
CASSRVETQYF
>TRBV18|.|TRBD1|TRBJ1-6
TGTGCCAGCTCACGTGACAGGGGCGATTCACCCCTCCACTTT
CASSRDRGDSPLHF
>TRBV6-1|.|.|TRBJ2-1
TGTGCCAGCACCGGCCCTCTAAGGAATGAGCAGTTCTTC
CASTGPLRNEQFF
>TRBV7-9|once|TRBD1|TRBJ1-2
TGTGCCAGCAGCTTAGACAGGGGGCAGGGACGCTACACCTTC
CASSLDRGQGRYTF
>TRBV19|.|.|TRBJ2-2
TGTGCCAGTAGAAGTGGCGGGGGCAACACCGGGGAGCTGTTTTTT
CASRSGGGNTGELFF
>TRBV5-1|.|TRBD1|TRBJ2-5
TGCGCCAGCAGACCACTACAGGGGACGTACCAAGAGACCCAGTACTTC
CASRPLQGTYQETQYF
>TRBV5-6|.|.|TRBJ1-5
TGTGCCAGCAGCTTTATTAACGGCAATCAGCCCCAGCATTTT
CASSFINGNQPQHF
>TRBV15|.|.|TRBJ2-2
TGTGCCACCAGCAGAGACAGGGTAAAAACCGGGGAGCTGTTTTTT
CATSRDRVKTGELFF
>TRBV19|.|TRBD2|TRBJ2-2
TGTGCCAGTCGGGGACTAGCGGGGGGGTCCGGGGAGCTGTTTTTT
CASRGLAGGSGELFF
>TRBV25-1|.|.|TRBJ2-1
TGTGCCAGCAGTGCCCAATTTGGGGGCGGGGGCCACAATGAGCAGTTCTTC
CASSAQFGGGGHNEQFF
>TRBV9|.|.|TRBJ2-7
TGTGCCAGCAGCGTAGCTACGGGGAACTACGAGCAGTACTTC
CASSVATGNYEQYF
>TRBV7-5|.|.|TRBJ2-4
TGTGCCAGAAGACCAACTAGCCCACTAGCCAAAAACATTCAGTACTTC
CARRPTSPLAKNIQYF
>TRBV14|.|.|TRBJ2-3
TGTGCCAGCAGCCAAGTTCGGGGTACAGATACGCAGTATTTT
CASSQVRGTDTQYF
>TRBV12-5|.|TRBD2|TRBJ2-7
TGTGCTAGTGGTCCTGGACTAGCGGGGGGTGAGGAGCAGTACTTC
CASGPGLAGGEEQYF
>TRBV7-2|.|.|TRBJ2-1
TGTGCCAGCAGCTTAAAGGGGGAGCAGTTCTTC
CASSLKGEQFF
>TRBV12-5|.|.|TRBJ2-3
TGTGCTAGTGGTTTGCAAAGCGGTTATACGCAGTATTTT
CASGLQSGYTQYF
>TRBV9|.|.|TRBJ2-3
TGTGCCAGCAGCGTAATCGAAGAAGATACGCAGTATTTT
CASSVIEEDTQYF
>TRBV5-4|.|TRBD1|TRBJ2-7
TGTGCCAGCAGCTGGGACAGGGGGTACGAGCAGTACTTC
CASSWDRGYEQYF
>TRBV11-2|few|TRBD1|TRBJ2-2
TGTGCCAGCAGCCCTACAGGGGGCAACATAGGGGAGCTGTTTTTT
CASSPTGGNIGELFF
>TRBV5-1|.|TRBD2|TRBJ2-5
TGCGCCAGCAGCCCCCTCGGGGCTAGCGGGGCAGAGACCCAGTACTTC
CASSPLGASGAETQYF
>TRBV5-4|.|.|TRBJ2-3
TGTGCCAGCAGCCCCGGGACTAGCACAGATACGCAGTATTTT
CASSPGTSTDTQYF
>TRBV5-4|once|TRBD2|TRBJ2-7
TGTGCCAGCAGCCCGGGAGGGGGAGAGCAGTACTTC
CASSPGGGEQYF
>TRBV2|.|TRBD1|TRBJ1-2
TGTGCCGGGGGACAGGGCGCGGGCTACACCTTC
CAGGQGAGYTF
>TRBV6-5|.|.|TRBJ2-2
TGTGCCAGCAGCACGGGGACCGTTACCGGGGAGCTGTTTTTT
CASSTGTVTGELFF
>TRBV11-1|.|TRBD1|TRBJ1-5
TGTGCCAGCAGCTTAATAGTAGGACAGGGGACTAAACAGCCCCAGCATTTT
CASSLIVGQGTKQPQHF
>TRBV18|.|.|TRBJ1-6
TGTGCCAGCTCACCACGGGGGAGTGCCTATAATTCACCCCTCCACTTT
CASSPRGSAYNSPLHF
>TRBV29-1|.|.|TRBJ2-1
TGCAGCGTTCCCCTCGCAGGGCTAGTCTTAGGCGAGCAGTTCTTC
CSVPLAGLVLGEQFF
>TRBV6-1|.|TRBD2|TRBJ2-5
TGTGCCAGCAGTGAAGACCCGGCGGGGGGGTGGCAAGAGACCCAGTACTTC
CASSEDPAGGWQETQYF
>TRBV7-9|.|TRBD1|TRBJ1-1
TGTGCCAGCAGCCCGCGGACAGGGGCCCTGGCAGAAGCTTTCTTT
CASSPRTGALAEAFF
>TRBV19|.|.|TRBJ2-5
TGTGCCAGTAGCACCCCGGGGCAGGGTGATAGGACCCAGTACTTC
CASSTPGQGDRTQYF